Presented here are 20 T cell receptor beta chains from one specimen sequenced in a study of T-cell memory formation after mild COVID-19. Each CDR3 protein gets one entry after TCRdb re-called the 5' RACE reads with MiXCR. The data hold fewer than 250,000 distinct CDR3 sequences, with 15% observed a single time. Specimen: PBMCs or a T cell subset sorted from them (not recorded which). These receptors were collected from an adult woman who had mild COVID-19 (a few samples of this study predate the infection). Cell type and time point are not known.

A few counts support this clonotype. V and J are TRBV20-1 and TRBJ2-3; 14 positions match TRBD2. The V gene's germline CDR1 is DFQATT and CDR2 SNEGSKA (reference sequence). V lost 5 bases and J lost 5; bases outside the gene matches: 6. The CDR3 consists of 15 residues. The CDR3: CSAARGLAGVDTQYF. The CDR3 nucleotides read TGCAGTGCTGCCCGGGGACTAGCGGGAGTAGATACGCAGTATTTT.

J is TRBJ2-3 and V is TRBV7-9; D is perhaps TRBD2 (7 bases). The CDR3 contains 15 residues. From germline, CDR1 is SEHNR and CDR2 FQNEAQ (reference sequence). V shed 2 bases and J shed 2 bases, with 11 bases lying between them. CDR3 sequence: CASSLKGGYTDTQYF. In DNA, the CDR3 is TGTGCCAGCAGCTTAAAGGGGGGGTACACAGATACGCAGTATTTT.

This clonotype was recorded a few times. The chain couples TRBV4-1 to TRBJ1-4; D might be TRBD1 (5 bases). Looked up from germline, CDR1 is MGHRA and CDR2 is YSYEKL. This CDR3 has 15 residues. Between the trimmed V and J ends, which lost 5 bases and 8 bases, there was a span of 18 bases. CDR3 sequence reads: CASSFAGRGEEKLFF. CDR3 DNA sequence: TGCGCCAGCAGCTTCGCTGGTCGGGGGGAGGAAAAACTGTTTTTT.

This clonotype was observed a few times. This chain joins TRBV5-1 and TRBJ1-2; D is uncertain. The ends were cut back, 0 bases at V and 6 bases at J, with 9 bases in the middle. The CDR3 totals 13 residues. Germline assignment: CDR1 SGHRS and CDR2 YFSETQ. The CDR3, as DNA: TGCGCCAGCAGCTTGGACGGGAACGATGGCTACACCTTC. Protein product: CASSLDGNDGYTF. Together with reference TRBV5-1 and TRBJ1-2, the CDR3 gives the full variable domain: KAGVTQTPRYLIKTRGQQVTLSCSPISGHRSVSWYQQTPGQGLQFLFEYFSETQRNKGNFPGRFSGRQFSNSRSEMNVSTLELGDSALYLCASSLDGNDGYTFGSGTRLTVV.

In this sample, this clonotype turned up a few times. The chain joins TRBV12-3 or TRBV12-4 to TRBJ2-7, with D unclear. CDR3 length: 14 amino acids. Trimming pared 4 bases from V and 3 bases from J, leaving 13 bases between. This CDR3 is CASSWSGWVYEQYF. For the CDR3, the DNA is TGTGCCAGCAGTTGGTCCGGATGGGTCTACGAGCAGTACTTC.

The rearrangement joins TRBV5-1 to TRBJ2-3; D gene uncertain. Trimming took off 1 base at V and 0 bases at J, with 6 bases between the two ends. CDR1 is SGHRS and CDR2 is YFSETQ in the germline V gene. The CDR3 has 14 residues. This CDR3 reads CASSLTVSTDTQYF. The DNA of the CDR3 is TGCGCCAGCAGCTTGACAGTTAGCACAGATACGCAGTATTTT.

This clonotype has just one count. V usage is TRBV2 and J usage is TRBJ1-1; 10 bases agree with TRBD1. V lost 4 bases and J lost 3; bases outside the gene matches: 5. The V gene's germline CDR1 is SNHLY and CDR2 FYNNEI. This CDR3 comprises 15 residues. This CDR3 is CASSGTGGTDTEAFF. As DNA, the CDR3 is TGTGCCAGCAGTGGGACAGGGGGAACGGACACTGAAGCTTTCTTT.

This clonotype was found many times. The chain has TRBV5-1 and TRBJ1-1; D gene ambiguous. Per germline, CDR1 SGHRS and CDR2 YFSETQ. The CDR3 is made up of 14 amino acids. Deletions cut 0 bases from V and 1 base from J, with 7 bases between. In DNA, the CDR3 is TGCGCCAGCAGCTTGGGACACCAGAACACTGAAGCTTTCTTT. Protein sequence: CASSLGHQNTEAFF.

This clonotype was seen a few times. The V and J genes are TRBV4-1 and TRBJ2-5, with 7 bases that match TRBD1. The CDR3 length is 15 residues. Unmatched junction bases numbered 12, after V lost 4 bases and J lost 7 bases. Germline CDR1 and CDR2: MGHRA and YSYEKL. CDR3 protein: CASSRDRGTLGTQYF. CDR3 coding DNA: TGCGCCAGCAGCCGGGACAGAGGTACCCTGGGGACCCAGTACTTC.

In this sample, this clonotype turned up a few times. This rearrangement joins TRBV6-5 to TRBJ2-7; TRBD2 matches 8 bases. The V gene end was trimmed by 6 bases and the J gene end by 3 bases; junction bases not matched to a gene: 16. Germline lookup yields CDR1 MNHEY and CDR2 SVGAGI. This CDR3 comprises 17 residues. Here the CDR3 reads CASSRQGVLADRYEQYF. The CDR3 DNA sequence: TGTGCCAGCAGCCGACAAGGCGTACTAGCGGATCGCTACGAGCAGTACTTC.

This clonotype has only a few counts. V and J are TRBV5-5 and TRBJ2-7, with D maybe TRBD2 (5 bases). CDR3 length: 15 residues. The V and J ends lost 0 bases and 0 bases respectively, with 10 bases between them. In germline, CDR1 is SGHKS, CDR2 YYEKEE (reference sequence). CDR3 protein: CASSLAVRDSYEQYF. The DNA of the CDR3 is TGTGCCAGCAGCTTGGCCGTCCGGGACTCCTACGAGCAGTACTTC.

The genes are TRBV2 and TRBJ2-1; 9 bases match TRBD2. The CDR3 runs to 15 residues. Germline assignment: CDR1 SNHLY and CDR2 FYNNEI. The ends lost 6 bases at V and 7 bases at J; junction bases unmatched: 10. The CDR3 is CASRRLAESLNEQFF. The CDR3 DNA sequence: TGTGCCAGCAGACGACTAGCGGAATCGCTAAATGAGCAGTTCTTC.

This clonotype was detected only a few times. The J gene is TRBJ1-5, the V gene TRBV24-1, with 9 bases fitting TRBD1. With V trimmed by 4 bases and J by 7 bases, 7 bases remained unmatched. CDR1 is KGHDR and CDR2 is SFDVKD in the germline V gene. This CDR3 contains 15 residues. This CDR3 reads CATSDSGTGRQPQHF. DNA of the CDR3: TGTGCCACCAGTGACTCCGGGACAGGGCGGCAGCCCCAGCATTTT.

This clonotype was recorded a few times. This chain joins TRBV7-8 and TRBJ1-6; D gene unclear. Germline loops: CDR1 SGHVS, CDR2 FQNEAQ. CDR3 length: 13 amino acids. The V end was cut by 5 bases, the J end by 7 bases, with 9 bases between. The CDR3 loop reads CASSPGGNSPLHF. The CDR3 nucleotides are TGTGCCAGCAGCCCGGGTGGCAATTCACCCCTCCACTTT.

This clonotype was observed at least ten times. This chain connects TRBV20-1 to TRBJ1-1; 9 positions match TRBD1. J lost 3 bases, V lost 3 bases, and 8 bases had no gene match. Germline CDR1 reads DFQATT; CDR2 reads SNEGSKA (reference sequence). The CDR3 contains 15 residues. The CDR3 DNA follows: TGCAGTGCTAGGCCCGCCGACAGGGGGGACACTGAAGCTTTCTTT. It is translated as CSARPADRGDTEAFF.

The chain couples TRBV7-2 to TRBJ2-1; D perhaps matches TRBD1 (6 bases). CDR3 length: 13 amino acids. V lost 4 bases and J 9 bases, leaving 13 bases between the germline ends. Germline lookup yields CDR1 SGHTA and CDR2 FQGNSA. The CDR3 loop reads CASSSRQVAEQFF. The CDR3 DNA follows: TGTGCCAGCAGCTCCAGACAGGTCGCTGAGCAGTTCTTC. Variable domain in full (rest from reference TRBV7-2 and TRBJ2-1): GAGVSQSPSNKVTEKGKDVELRCDPISGHTALYWYRQSLGQGLEFLIYFQGNSAPDKSGLPSDRFSAERTGGSVSTLTIQRTQQEDSAVYLCASSSRQVAEQFFGPGTRLTVL.

A note on this clonotype: A junction end diverges from the germline sequence, so it may reflect a read error. The rearrangement joins TRBV7-8 to TRBJ1-2, with no clear D. The germline V gene encodes CDR1 SGHVS and CDR2 FQNEAQ. The CDR3 spans 12 residues. CDR3 protein: CACSPRGYGYTF. The CDR3 nucleotides are TGTGCCTGCAGCCCTCGTGGCTATGGCTACACCTTC.

The chain is built from TRBV4-1 and TRBJ1-2; D is possibly TRBD1 (6 bases). Per germline, CDR1 MGHRA and CDR2 YSYEKL. There are 17 residues in the CDR3. Trimming shortened V by 3 bases and J by 6 bases, and 23 bases separated the two germline ends. The chain's CDR3 is CASSHPTGWGGVDGYTF. The CDR3 region has the DNA TGCGCCAGCAGCCACCCGACAGGATGGGGAGGGGTGGATGGCTACACCTTC.

This sequence joins TRBV11-3 and TRBJ2-1, with D tentatively TRBD1 or TRBD2 (5 bases each). The length of the CDR3 is 12 residues. Germline loops: CDR1 SGHNT, CDR2 YENEEA. With 4 bases removed from V and 12 bases from J, the gap between germline ends came to 13 bases. CDR3 residues: CASSYQRGGQFF. The DNA of the CDR3 is TGTGCCAGCAGCTATCAACGTGGGGGGCAGTTCTTC.

The sample holds a few counts of this clonotype. The genes are TRBV20-1 and TRBJ1-5; D is unresolved. The CDR3 is made up of 16 amino acids. Germline V lookup: CDR1 DFQATT, CDR2 SNEGSKA (reference sequence). Trimming cost V 4 bases and J 5 bases, with 21 bases left between them. CDR3 in DNA: TGCAGTGCTAACCAGGCTGGCGCTGCCCTAGATCAGCCCCAGCATTTT. Translating it yields CSANQAGAALDQPQHF.